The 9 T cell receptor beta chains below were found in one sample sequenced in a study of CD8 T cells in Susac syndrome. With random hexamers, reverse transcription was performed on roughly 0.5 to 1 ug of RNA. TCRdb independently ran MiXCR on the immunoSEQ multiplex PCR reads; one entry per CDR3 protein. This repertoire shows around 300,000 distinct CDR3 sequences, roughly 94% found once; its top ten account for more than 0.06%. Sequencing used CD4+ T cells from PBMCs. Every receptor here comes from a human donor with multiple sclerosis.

In nucleotides, the CDR3 is TGTGCCATCCGGTGGGGCAGGAACACTGAAGCTTTCTTT. Protein sequence: CAIRWGRNTEAFF. The chain recombines TRBV10-3 with TRBJ1-1; D perhaps matches TRBD1 (5 bases). The V end lost 8 bases, the J end lost 1 base, and 11 bases lay between the germline ends. Germline CDR1 and CDR2: ENHRY and SYGVKD. The CDR3 runs 13 residues.

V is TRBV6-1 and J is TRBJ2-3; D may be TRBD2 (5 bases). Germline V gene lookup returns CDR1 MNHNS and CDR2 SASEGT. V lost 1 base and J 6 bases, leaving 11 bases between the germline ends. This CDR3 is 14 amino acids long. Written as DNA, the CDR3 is TGTGCCAGCAGTGAAGTAACTACGGGGGATACGCAGTATTTT. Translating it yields CASSEVTTGDTQYF.

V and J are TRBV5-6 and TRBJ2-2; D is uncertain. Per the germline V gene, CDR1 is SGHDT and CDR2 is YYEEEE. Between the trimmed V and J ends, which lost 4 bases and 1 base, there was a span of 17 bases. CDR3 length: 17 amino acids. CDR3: CASSPDLSQVNTGELFF. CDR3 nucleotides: TGTGCCAGCAGCCCTGATTTGAGTCAGGTGAACACCGGGGAGCTGTTTTTT. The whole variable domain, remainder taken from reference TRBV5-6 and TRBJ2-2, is DAGVTQSPTHLIKTRGQQVTLRCSPKSGHDTVSWYQQALGQGPQFIFQYYEEEERQRGNFPDRFSGHQFPNYSSELNVNALLLGDSALYLCASSPDLSQVNTGELFFGEGSRLTVL.

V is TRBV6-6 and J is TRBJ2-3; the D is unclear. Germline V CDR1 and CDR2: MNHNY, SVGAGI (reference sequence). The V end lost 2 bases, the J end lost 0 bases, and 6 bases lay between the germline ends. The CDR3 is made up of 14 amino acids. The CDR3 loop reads CASSYRASTDTQYF. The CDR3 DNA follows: TGTGCCAGCAGTTACAGGGCTAGCACAGATACGCAGTATTTT.

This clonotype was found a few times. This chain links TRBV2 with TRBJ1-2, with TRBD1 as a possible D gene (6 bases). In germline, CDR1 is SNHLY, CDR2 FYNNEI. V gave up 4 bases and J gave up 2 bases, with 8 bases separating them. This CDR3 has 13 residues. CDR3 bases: TGTGCCAGCAGTGGCGGACAGAACTATGGCTACACCTTC. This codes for CASSGGQNYGYTF.

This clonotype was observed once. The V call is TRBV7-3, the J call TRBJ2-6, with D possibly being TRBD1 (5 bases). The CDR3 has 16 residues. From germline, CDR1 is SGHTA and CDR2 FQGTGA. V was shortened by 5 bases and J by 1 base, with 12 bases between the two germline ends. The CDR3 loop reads CASSLRPGSGANVLTF. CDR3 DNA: TGTGCCAGCAGCCTCCGGCCAGGGTCTGGGGCCAACGTCCTGACTTTC.

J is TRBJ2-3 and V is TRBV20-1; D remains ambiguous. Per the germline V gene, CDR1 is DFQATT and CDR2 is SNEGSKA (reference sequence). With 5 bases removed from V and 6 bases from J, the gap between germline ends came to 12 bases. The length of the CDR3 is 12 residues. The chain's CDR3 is CSAPPDGDTQYF. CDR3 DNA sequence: TGCAGTGCTCCCCCCGACGGGGATACGCAGTATTTT.

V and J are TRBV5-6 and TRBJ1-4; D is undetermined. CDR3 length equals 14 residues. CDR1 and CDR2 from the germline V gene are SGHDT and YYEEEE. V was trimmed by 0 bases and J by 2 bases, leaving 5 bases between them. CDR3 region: CASSLGITNEKLFF. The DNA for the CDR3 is TGTGCCAGCAGCTTGGGAATCACTAATGAAAAACTGTTTTTT.

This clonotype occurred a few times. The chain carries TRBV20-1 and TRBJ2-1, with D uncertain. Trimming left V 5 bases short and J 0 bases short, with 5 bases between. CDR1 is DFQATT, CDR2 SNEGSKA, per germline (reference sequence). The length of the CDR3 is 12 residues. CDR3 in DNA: TGCAGTGCTGCGAGCTCCTACAATGAGCAGTTCTTC. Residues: CSAASSYNEQFF.